This T cell receptor beta chain was captured in a study of blood T cell repertoires in COVID-19. Across the whole study: Samples representing acute and convalescent COVID-19 were sourced from the United States, Italy and Spain. Nucleic acid was either cDNA or gDNA, and it came from T cells, B-cell-depleted T cells, or PBMCs.

Authors' analysis steps: The assay estimated nucleated cells by amplifying reference gene primers. Assay used: immunoSEQ multiplex PCR; TCRdb lists only in-frame clones, some missing. Clone size and V and J calls were adopted from that table, with D and trimming inferred from the DNA. The top ten clones hold more than 11% of a sample with about 160,000 clones, 65% to 85% of them seen once. Source material: peripheral blood. This TCR came from a woman of 80 years or more with acute or convalescent COVID-19.

This CDR3 reads CASSLGTGGSYEQYF. CDR3 bases: TGCGCCAGCAGCTTGGGGACAGGGGGCTCCTACGAGCAGTACTTC. This chain joins TRBV5-1 and TRBJ2-7; the match to TRBD1 covers 10 bases. The CDR3 spans 15 residues. The trim removed 0 bases at V and 0 bases at J, leaving 0 bases unmatched. Germline CDR1 SGHRS, CDR2 YFSETQ.